Each of the 17 T cell receptor beta chains below was sequenced from the same sample in a study of shared clonotypes between healthy human individuals. The table came from immunoSEQ multiplex PCR; TCRdb's copy has only in-frame clones and leaves some out. The sample comprises about a million clones, approximately 76% of which are singletons, and less than 1.5% rests with the top ten. Sequencing used memory CD4+ T cells sorted from blood. Stated subset: CD45RA-negative fraction. These receptors came from a man younger than 35 in good health.

V is TRBV9 and J is TRBJ2-2, with D perhaps TRBD1 (5 bases). V lost 2 bases, J lost 0 bases, and 14 bases lay in between. The CDR3 spans 17 residues. Germline V gene sequence: CDR1 SGDLS, CDR2 YYNGEE. The CDR3, as DNA: TGTGCCAGCAGCGTTGGATTAGGACACTCGAACACCGGGGAGCTGTTTTTT. Translated: CASSVGLGHSNTGELFF. The full variable domain, its missing parts supplied by reference TRBV9 and TRBJ2-2, is DSGVTQTPKHLITATGQRVTLRCSPRSGDLSVYWYQQSLDQGLQFLIQYYNGEERAKGNILERFSAQQFPDLHSELNLSSLELGDSALYFCASSVGLGHSNTGELFFGEGSRLTVL.

This clone has a single count. V usage is TRBV4-1 and J usage is TRBJ1-5; D is undetermined. The CDR3 has 15 amino acids. Germline CDR1 MGHRA, CDR2 YSYEKL. V was trimmed by 0 bases and J by 6 bases, leaving 12 bases between them. CDR3 region: CASSQEEGFGQPQHF. The CDR3 nucleotides read TGCGCCAGCAGCCAAGAAGAGGGTTTTGGTCAGCCCCAGCATTTT.

This clone has a handful of counts. Different DNA sequences within this sample yield the same CDR3. The chain employs TRBV28 and TRBJ1-6, with D possibly being TRBD1 (5 bases). Trimming shortened V by 6 bases and J by 7 bases, and 13 bases separated the two germline ends. The CDR3 has 14 residues. Germline CDR1 is MDHEN and CDR2 is SYDVKM. CDR3 sequence (DNA): TGTGCCAGCAGCCGAGGACGGGGGAATTCACCCCTCCACTTT. Translation gives CASSRGRGNSPLHF.

The chain couples TRBV7-2 to TRBJ2-7; D unresolved. Trimming took 4 bases from V and 3 from J, leaving 10 bases between them. In germline, CDR1 is SGHTA, CDR2 FQGNSA. This CDR3 spans 13 amino acids. The CDR3, as DNA: TGTGCCAGCAGCTCAGGTGCCCTCTACGAGCAGTACTTC. This translates into CASSSGALYEQYF.

The chain has TRBV29-1 and TRBJ2-7; perhaps TRBD2 as D (7 bases). The CDR3 extends over 13 amino acids. CDR1 SQVTM and CDR2 ANQGSEA come from the germline V gene. With 7 bases removed from V and 5 bases from J, the gap between germline ends came to 18 bases. CDR3 nucleotides: TGCAGCGGTGGCCTAGGGGGGAGGGACGAGCAGTACTTC. Amino acid sequence: CSGGLGGRDEQYF.

This chain links TRBV7-2 with TRBJ1-1, with D tentatively TRBD1 (5 bases). CDR1 is SGHTA, CDR2 FQGNSA, per germline. Trimming shortened V by 3 bases and J by 5 bases, and 10 bases separated the two germline ends. There are 13 residues in the CDR3. CDR3 DNA: TGTGCCAGCAGCTTTCAGGGATCGACTGAAGCTTTCTTT. Protein product: CASSFQGSTEAFF. The full variable domain, rest sourced from reference TRBV7-2 and TRBJ1-1, is GAGVSQSPSNKVTEKGKDVELRCDPISGHTALYWYRQSLGQGLEFLIYFQGNSAPDKSGLPSDRFSAERTGGSVSTLTIQRTQQEDSAVYLCASSFQGSTEAFFGQGTRLTVV.

The chain recombines TRBV29-1 with TRBJ2-7; 10 bases align to TRBD2. V dropped 6 bases and J dropped 0; count of bases not matched to a gene: 8. Germline lookup yields CDR1 SQVTM and CDR2 ANQGSEA. This CDR3 region has 15 residues. CDR3: CSVAGTSESSYEQYF. The CDR3 DNA is TGCAGCGTCGCTGGGACTAGCGAATCCTCCTACGAGCAGTACTTC.

CDR3 loop: CASSSVAAYNEQFF. The CDR3, as DNA: TGCGCCAGCAGCTCCGTGGCAGCCTACAATGAGCAGTTCTTC. V usage is TRBV5-1 and J usage is TRBJ2-1; D remains ambiguous. V was pared by 3 bases and J by 2 bases, with 9 bases between. The CDR3 has 14 amino acids. CDR1 SGHRS and CDR2 YFSETQ come from the germline V gene.

The V and J genes are TRBV5-1 and TRBJ1-4; no clear D gene. Germline-derived CDR1 and CDR2 are SGHRS and YFSETQ. V shed 4 bases and J shed 6 bases, with 13 bases lying between them. The CDR3 extends over 14 amino acids. In DNA, the CDR3 is TGCGCCAGCAGCACCGAGGGAGTGGATGAAAAACTGTTTTTT. As protein: CASSTEGVDEKLFF. Filled out from reference TRBV5-1 and TRBJ1-4, the complete variable domain reads KAGVTQTPRYLIKTRGQQVTLSCSPISGHRSVSWYQQTPGQGLQFLFEYFSETQRNKGNFPGRFSGRQFSNSRSEMNVSTLELGDSALYLCASSTEGVDEKLFFGSGTQLSVL.

The chain links TRBV7-2 to TRBJ1-1, with no clear D. The germline V gene has CDR1 SGHTA and CDR2 FQGNSA. V lost 2 bases, J lost 0 bases, and 7 bases lay in between. This CDR3 spans 14 amino acids. The CDR3 is CASSLPLMNTEAFF. CDR3 DNA sequence: TGTGCCAGCAGCTTACCGCTTATGAACACTGAAGCTTTCTTT.

The J gene is TRBJ2-5, the V gene TRBV5-5; D not certain. V was pared by 7 bases and J by 2 bases, with 6 bases between. CDR3 length: 11 residues. The V gene's germline CDR1 is SGHKS and CDR2 YYEKEE (reference sequence). This CDR3 reads CASQYQETQYF. CDR3 in DNA: TGTGCCAGCCAGTATCAAGAGACCCAGTACTTC.

The CDR3 protein is CASSSPERDTIYF. DNA of the CDR3: TGTGCCAGCAGCTCCCCAGAGAGGGACACCATATATTTT. The chain employs TRBV11-3 and TRBJ1-3; D unclear. The CDR3 is made up of 13 amino acids. V was shortened by 4 bases and J by 8 bases, with 12 bases between the two germline ends. CDR1 is SGHNT and CDR2 is YENEEA in the germline V gene.

V and J are TRBV20-1 and TRBJ1-1; possible D gene TRBD1, 5 bases. CDR3 size: 11 residues. The V end lost 4 bases, the J end lost 5 bases, and 8 bases lay between the germline ends. Germline-derived CDR1 and CDR2 are DFQATT and SNEGSKA (reference sequence). Here the CDR3 reads CSAIGGTEAFF. DNA of the CDR3: TGCAGTGCTATCGGGGGGACTGAAGCTTTCTTT.

The chain employs TRBV7-9 and TRBJ2-7, with D perhaps matching TRBD1 (6 bases). CDR3 size: 12 residues. Germline values: CDR1 SEHNR, CDR2 FQNEAQ (reference sequence). V was shortened by 5 bases and J by 3 bases, with 8 bases between the two germline ends. The DNA for the CDR3 is TGTGCCAGCAGCCGGACAGTCTACGAGCAGTACTTC. This sequence encodes CASSRTVYEQYF.

This clone was counted a few times. The J gene is TRBJ2-5, the V gene TRBV7-2; D is unresolved. V was pared by 0 bases and J by 2 bases, with 10 bases between. This CDR3 contains 15 residues. CDR1 is SGHTA and CDR2 is FQGNSA in the germline V gene. This chain's CDR3 is CASSLAGRPQETQYF. As DNA, the CDR3 is TGTGCCAGCAGCTTAGCGGGCAGGCCACAAGAGACCCAGTACTTC.

This chain connects TRBV7-9 to TRBJ2-7; 8 bases are shared with TRBD1. Germline V gene lookup returns CDR1 SEHNR and CDR2 FQNEAQ (reference sequence). V shed 5 bases and J 3 bases; nucleotides not matched to a gene: 9. CDR3 length: 15 amino acids. This chain's CDR3 is CASSPPGTGHYEQYF. DNA for the CDR3: TGTGCCAGCAGCCCCCCCGGGACAGGCCACTACGAGCAGTACTTC. Looking up the rest from reference TRBV7-9 and TRBJ2-7 gives the full variable domain: DTGVSQNPRHKITKRGQNVTFRCDPISEHNRLYWYRQTLGQGPEFLTYFQNEAQLEKSRLLSDRFSAERPKGSFSTLEIQRTEQGDSAMYLCASSPPGTGHYEQYFGPGTRLTVT.

Here the CDR3 DNA reads TGTGCCAGTAGGGGTTCCCAAGGGGTGAACACTGAAGCTTTCTTT. Residues: CASRGSQGVNTEAFF. The rearrangement joins TRBV19 to TRBJ1-1; D perhaps matches TRBD1 (5 bases). Trimming took off 6 bases at V and 0 bases at J, with 14 bases between the two ends. Looked up from germline, CDR1 is LNHDA and CDR2 is SQIVND (reference sequence). There are 15 residues in the CDR3.